This T cell receptor (beta chain) was retrieved from a study of shared clonotypes between healthy human individuals. Sequencing used immunoSEQ multiplex PCR; TCRdb keeps in-frame clones, though not all of them. Of roughly 590,000 clones listed, 95% to 96% are singletons. As defined, naive CD8 cells were CD45RO-negative and positively selected for CCR7, with terminally differentiated effector memory CD45RA+ cells excluded. General study points: Naive subsets generally had larger estimated richness than memory subsets.

In regard to this clone: Its antigen is unknown.

Specimen: naive CD8+ T cells sorted from blood. The receptor comes from a woman aged 25-40 years in good health.

CDR3 sequence reads: CASSLADTQSYGYTF. Here the CDR3 DNA reads TGTGCCAGCAGCTTAGCGGATACCCAGAGCTATGGCTACACCTTC. This chain uses TRBV7-9 with TRBJ1-2; D unclear. The CDR3 contains 15 residues. V was cut by 0 bases and J by 4 bases, with 12 bases left in between. Germline V gene sequence: CDR1 SEHNR, CDR2 FQNEAQ (reference sequence).